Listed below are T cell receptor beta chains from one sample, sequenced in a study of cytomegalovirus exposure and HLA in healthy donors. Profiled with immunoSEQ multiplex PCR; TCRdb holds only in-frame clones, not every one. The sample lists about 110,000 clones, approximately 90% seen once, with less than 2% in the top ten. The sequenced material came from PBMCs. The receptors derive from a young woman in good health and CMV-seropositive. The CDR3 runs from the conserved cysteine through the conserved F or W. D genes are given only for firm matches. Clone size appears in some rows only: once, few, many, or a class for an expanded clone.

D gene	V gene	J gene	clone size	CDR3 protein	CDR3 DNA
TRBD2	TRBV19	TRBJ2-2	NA	CASSVLAGGNTGELFF	TGTGCCAGTAGTGTCCTAGCGGGGGGGAACACCGGGGAGCTGTTTTTT
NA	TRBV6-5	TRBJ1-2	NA	CASSYSPGVNYGYTF	TGTGCCAGCAGTTACTCGCCGGGGGTTAACTATGGCTACACCTTC
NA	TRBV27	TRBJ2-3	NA	CASSLLQGNTDTQYF	TGTGCCAGCAGTTTACTCCAGGGCAACACAGATACGCAGTATTTT
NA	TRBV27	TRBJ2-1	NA	CASALEGYNEQFF	TGTGCCAGCGCCCTTGAGGGCTACAATGAGCAGTTCTTC
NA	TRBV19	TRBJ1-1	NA	CASSILRAGNTEAFF	TGTGCCAGTAGTATCCTGAGAGCAGGGAACACTGAAGCTTTCTTT
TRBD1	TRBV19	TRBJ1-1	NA	CASSSDTGTVWTMNTEAFF	TGTGCCAGTAGCTCCGATACCGGGACAGTGTGGACCATGAACACTGAAGCTTTCTTT
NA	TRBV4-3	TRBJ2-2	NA	CASSQEYPNTGELFF	TGCGCCAGCAGCCAAGAGTATCCGAACACCGGGGAGCTGTTTTTT
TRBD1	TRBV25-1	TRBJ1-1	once	CASSPGQGALGAFF	TGTGCCAGCAGCCCGGGACAGGGGGCCCTGGGGGCTTTCTTT
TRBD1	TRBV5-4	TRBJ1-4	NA	CASRASGTGNEKLFF	TGTGCCAGCAGAGCCTCCGGGACAGGGAACGAAAAACTGTTTTTT
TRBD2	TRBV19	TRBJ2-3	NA	CASSILPSGGGTDTQYF	TGTGCCAGTAGTATCCTTCCTAGCGGGGGAGGCACAGATACGCAGTATTTT
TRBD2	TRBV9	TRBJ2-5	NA	CASSGQAGVTRETQYF	TGTGCCAGCAGCGGTCAAGCGGGGGTGACCAGGGAGACCCAGTACTTC
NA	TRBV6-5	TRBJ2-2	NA	CASSYSGPYTGELFF	TGTGCCAGCAGTTACTCGGGGCCATACACCGGGGAGCTGTTTTTT
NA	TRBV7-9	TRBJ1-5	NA	CASSFRDQPQHF	TGTGCCAGCAGCTTCAGGGATCAGCCCCAGCATTTT
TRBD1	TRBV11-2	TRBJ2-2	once	CASSPTGGNTGELFF	TGTGCCAGCAGCCCGACAGGGGGCAACACCGGGGAGCTGTTTTTT
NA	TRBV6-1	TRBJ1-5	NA	CASTTPGINQPQHF	TGTGCCAGCACCACGCCCGGGATCAATCAGCCCCAGCATTTT
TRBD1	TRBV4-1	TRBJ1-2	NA	CASSHLPGQGAYGYTF	TGCGCCAGCAGCCATCTGCCGGGACAGGGGGCGTATGGCTACACCTTC
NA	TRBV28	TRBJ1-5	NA	CASTRGSHNQPQHF	TGTGCCAGCACAAGGGGGTCCCACAATCAGCCCCAGCATTTT
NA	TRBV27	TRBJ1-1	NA	CASSSPSRWRGGVMNTEAFF	TGTGCCAGCAGTTCCCCATCCCGATGGAGGGGAGGGGTCATGAACACTGAAGCTTTCTTT
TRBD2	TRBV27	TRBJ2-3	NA	CASSPRGLGPDTQYF	TGTGCCAGCAGCCCCCGAGGACTAGGACCAGATACGCAGTATTTT
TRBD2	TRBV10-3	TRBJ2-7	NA	CANSGGDSYEQYF	TGTGCCAATAGCGGGGGGGACTCCTACGAGCAGTACTTC
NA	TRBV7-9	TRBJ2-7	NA	CASSLGIMRAGEQYF	TGTGCCAGCAGCTTAGGTATTATGAGGGCAGGCGAGCAGTACTTC
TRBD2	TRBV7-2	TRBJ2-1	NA	CASSLAASGGNEQFF	TGTGCCAGCAGCTTAGCGGCTAGCGGGGGTAATGAGCAGTTCTTC
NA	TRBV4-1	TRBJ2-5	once	CASSQVWGTGAGGETQYF	TGCGCCAGCAGCCAAGTATGGGGAACGGGGGCAGGGGGAGAGACCCAGTACTTC
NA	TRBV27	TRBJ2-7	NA	CASSLSGSASEQYF	TGTGCCAGCAGTTTATCGGGTTCGGCTAGCGAGCAGTACTTC
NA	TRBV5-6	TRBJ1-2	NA	CASSLVSVSLEYGYTF	TGTGCCAGCAGCTTGGTCAGTGTCTCCTTGGAGTATGGCTACACCTTC
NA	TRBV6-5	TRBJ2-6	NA	CASSWTVDGANVLTF	TGTGCCAGCAGCTGGACAGTTGACGGGGCCAACGTCCTGACTTTC
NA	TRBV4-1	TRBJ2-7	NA	CASSQEAGAEQYF	TGCGCCAGCAGCCAAGAGGCGGGGGCCGAGCAGTACTTC
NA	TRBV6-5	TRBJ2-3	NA	CASSWTPSTDTQYF	TGTGCCAGCAGTTGGACACCTAGCACAGATACGCAGTATTTT
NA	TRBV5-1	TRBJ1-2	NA	CASSLSYRADGYTF	TGCGCCAGCAGCTTGTCCTACAGGGCAGATGGCTACACCTTC
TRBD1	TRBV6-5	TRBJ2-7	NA	CASSFGQEAYEQYF	TGTGCCAGCAGTTTTGGACAGGAAGCCTACGAGCAGTACTTC
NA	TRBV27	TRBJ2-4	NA	CASSLSQGMRKNIQYF	TGTGCCAGCAGTTTATCCCAGGGGATGAGGAAAAACATTCAGTACTTC
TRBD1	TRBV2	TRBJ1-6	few	CARGQGDSPLHF	TGTGCCAGAGGACAGGGGGACTCACCCCTCCACTTT
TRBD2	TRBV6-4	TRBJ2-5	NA	CASSRTSGPQETQYF	TGTGCCAGCAGTAGGACTAGCGGGCCGCAAGAGACCCAGTACTTC
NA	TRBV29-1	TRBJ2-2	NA	CSVEDPGIPGELFF	TGCAGCGTTGAAGATCCGGGAATCCCCGGGGAGCTGTTTTTT
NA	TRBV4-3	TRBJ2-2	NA	CASSRGQTTGELFF	TGCGCCAGCAGCCGCGGACAGACCACCGGGGAGCTGTTTTTT
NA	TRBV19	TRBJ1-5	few	CASSSGVNQPQHF	TGTGCCAGTAGTTCAGGGGTCAATCAGCCCCAGCATTTT
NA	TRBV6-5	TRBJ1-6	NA	CASKTGLSYNSPLHF	TGTGCCAGCAAGACGGGACTCTCCTATAATTCACCCCTCCACTTT
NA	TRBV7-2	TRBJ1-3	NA	CASSLGSGHYSGNTIYF	TGTGCCAGCAGCTTAGGTTCGGGACACTACTCTGGAAACACCATATATTTT
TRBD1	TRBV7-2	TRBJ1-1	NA	CASSSGTGGRTEAFF	TGTGCCAGCAGCTCGGGGACAGGGGGGAGAACTGAAGCTTTCTTT
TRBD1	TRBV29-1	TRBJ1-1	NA	CSVEDLGQGAGAFF	TGCAGCGTTGAAGATCTCGGGCAGGGGGCGGGCGCTTTCTTT
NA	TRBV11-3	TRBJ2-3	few	CASSLGRTDTQYF	TGTGCCAGCAGCTTAGGGCGCACAGATACGCAGTATTTT
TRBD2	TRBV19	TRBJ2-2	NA	CASSTDSGSNTGELFF	TGTGCCAGTAGTACGGATAGCGGGTCGAACACCGGGGAGCTGTTTTTT
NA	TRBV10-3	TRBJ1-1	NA	CAHGKANTEAFF	TGTGCCCATGGTAAAGCGAACACTGAAGCTTTCTTT
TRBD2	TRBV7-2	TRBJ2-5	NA	CASSLVGSGGRETQYF	TGTGCCAGCAGCTTAGTTGGTAGCGGGGGTAGGGAGACCCAGTACTTC
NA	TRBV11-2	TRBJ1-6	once	CASSLDVGQTTLHF	TGTGCCAGCAGCTTAGATGTTGGACAAACGACCCTCCACTTT
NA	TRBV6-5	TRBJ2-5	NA	CASSYSSGSRVETQYF	TGTGCCAGCAGTTACTCGAGTGGTTCGAGGGTGGAGACCCAGTACTTC
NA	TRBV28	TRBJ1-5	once	CASSIQGFNQPQHF	TGTGCCAGCAGTATTCAGGGATTCAATCAGCCCCAGCATTTT
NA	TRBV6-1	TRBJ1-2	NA	CASLTFGNYGYTF	TGTGCCAGCCTTACCTTTGGCAACTATGGCTACACCTTC
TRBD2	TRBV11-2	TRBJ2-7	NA	CASSAAGGYEQYF	TGTGCCAGCAGCGCAGCGGGGGGCTACGAGCAGTACTTC
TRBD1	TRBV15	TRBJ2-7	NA	CATSRATGVGEQYF	TGTGCCACCAGCAGAGCAACAGGGGTTGGCGAGCAGTACTTC
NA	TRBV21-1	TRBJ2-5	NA	CASSQGPKGGSGGLNQETQYF	TGTGCCAGCAGTCAGGGGCCCAAAGGGGGGAGCGGGGGCCTCAACCAAGAGACCCAGTACTTC
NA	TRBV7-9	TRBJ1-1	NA	CASSPGAGRTEAFF	TGTGCCAGCAGCCCAGGAGCGGGGCGCACTGAAGCTTTCTTT
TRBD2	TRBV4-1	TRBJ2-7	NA	CASSQEATSGGREQYF	TGCGCCAGCAGCCAAGAGGCCACTAGCGGGGGTCGGGAGCAGTACTTC
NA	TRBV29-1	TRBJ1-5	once	CSVEEYRGQPQHF	TGCAGCGTTGAAGAGTATAGGGGTCAGCCCCAGCATTTT
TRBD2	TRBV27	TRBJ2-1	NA	CASSLTPGLAYNEQFF	TGTGCCAGCAGTTTGACACCGGGACTAGCCTACAATGAGCAGTTCTTC